The 7 T cell receptor beta chains below all came from one sample that was sequenced in a study of T cell changes during pregnancy in multiple sclerosis. Only in-frame clones appear in the TCRdb table, and some are missing; sequencing was by immunoSEQ multiplex PCR. The sample yields under 40,000 clones, roughly 90% seen once. The material sequenced was CD8+ T cells from peripheral blood mononuclear cells, taken before pregnancy. These receptors all come from a female donor with multiple sclerosis, enrolled in a pregnancy study.

The J gene is TRBJ2-7, the V gene TRBV6-1; 8 bases are a match to TRBD1. Germline loops: CDR1 MNHNS, CDR2 SASEGT. The CDR3 has 14 amino acids. The junction had 7 bases not matched to a gene; V was cut back by 2 bases and J by 7 bases. This chain's CDR3 is CASSEWAGGGEQYF. The CDR3 DNA reads as TGTGCCAGCAGTGAATGGGCAGGGGGCGGAGAGCAGTACTTC.

The V and J genes are TRBV7-9 and TRBJ2-5; D perhaps matches TRBD1 (5 bases). Trimming took 5 bases from V and 1 from J, leaving 20 bases between them. The CDR3 length is 17 residues. Per the germline V gene, CDR1 is SEHNR and CDR2 is FQNEAQ (reference sequence). The DNA for the CDR3 is TGTGCCAGCAGCCTTCCGCGCTTTGACAGAACCCAAGAGACCCAGTACTTC. Amino acid sequence: CASSLPRFDRTQETQYF.

The chain is built from TRBV4-1 and TRBJ1-1; D gene uncertain. V shed 1 base and J shed 2 bases, with 8 bases lying between them. This CDR3 spans 14 amino acids. Looked up from germline, CDR1 is MGHRA and CDR2 is YSYEKL. The CDR3 loop is CASSQAPINTEAFF. The CDR3 coding sequence is TGCGCCAGCAGCCAAGCTCCTATAAACACTGAAGCTTTCTTT.

This chain connects TRBV7-3 to TRBJ2-5; 8 nucleotides agree with TRBD2. Germline CDR1 is SGHTA and CDR2 is FQGTGA. The CDR3 runs 14 residues. V dropped 1 base and J dropped 5; count of bases not matched to a gene: 3. In nucleotides, the CDR3 is TGTGCCAGCAGCTTAAACCCTAGCGGGGAGACCCAGTACTTC. Translation gives CASSLNPSGETQYF. The full variable domain, in which reference TRBV7-3 and TRBJ2-5 provide the parts outside the CDR3, is GAGVSQTPSNKVTEKGKYVELRCDPISGHTALYWYRQSLGQGPEFLIYFQGTGAADDSGLPNDRFFAVRPEGSVSTLKIQRTERGDSAVYLCASSLNPSGETQYFGPGTRLLVL.

The V call is TRBV7-2, the J call TRBJ2-7, with TRBD2 identical over 12 bases. CDR3 length: 16 amino acids. Germline-derived CDR1 and CDR2 are SGHTA and FQGNSA. J was trimmed by 3 bases and V by 5 bases; bases with no gene match: 8. In DNA form, the CDR3 reads TGTGCCAGCAGCCCCTACCCGACTAGCGGGGGCTACGAGCAGTACTTC. Amino acids: CASSPYPTSGGYEQYF.

The chain recombines TRBV5-4 with TRBJ2-6; TRBD1 might be the D (5 bases). V lost 4 bases to trimming and J lost 0 bases, with 8 bases between them. CDR1 is SGHNT and CDR2 is YYREEE in the germline V gene (reference sequence). The CDR3 has 15 residues. Here the CDR3 reads CASSIQGSGANVLTF. In nucleotides, the CDR3 is TGTGCCAGCAGCATTCAGGGCTCTGGGGCCAACGTCCTGACTTTC.

The chain recombines TRBV25-1 with TRBJ2-3; D unclear. Germline V gene data show CDR1 as MGHDK and CDR2 as SYGVNS. The CDR3 is 14 residues long. Trimming cost V 1 base and J 7 bases, with 12 bases left between them. CDR3 DNA: TGTGCCAGCAGTGAATTTGTTGGGCCAAATACGCAGTATTTT. Translated, it gives CASSEFVGPNTQYF.